The present TCR beta chain was sequenced within a study of blood T cell repertoires in COVID-19 (dated by TCRdb to the early 2020s). In terms of the full investigation: Samples covering the acute and convalescent phases of COVID-19 were provided by collaborators in the United States, Italy and Spain. HLA class I and class II types, where available, came from metadata supplied by the sample provider rather than from assay-based typing. Deeply sampled blood TCRbeta repertoires from subjects exposed to, actively infected with, or recovered from COVID-19 were included in the dataset. The repertoires were released in a freely available public database meant as a resource for research on the immune response to SARS-CoV-2. The prospective study material was composed of cDNA or gDNA derived from T cells, B-cell-depleted T cells, or PBMCs. A de-identified subject ID, COVID-19 status, age in years and sex were almost always included in the sample metadata. Samples came from the ongoing ImmuneRACE study (first 160 participants) plus 1,254 subjects from 6 global collaborators.

In the prospective study, participants were roughly 18 to 95 years old, resided in about 25 geographic areas of the United States, and were enrolled through a virtual design. To assign participants to cohorts, the prospective study relied on clinical history that participants themselves reported in a screening survey and a study questionnaire. Recovered participants in ImmuneRACE Cohort 3 were defined as having two consecutive negative NP/OP PCR tests, clearance from a healthcare professional, or resolution of symptoms. Each participant in the prospective study had whole blood, serum and a nasopharyngeal or oropharyngeal swab collected by mobile phlebotomists. Prospective study participants could optionally give additional blood draws and questionnaires over an approximately two-month period. Before DNA extraction, prospective study blood samples were shipped either frozen or at room temperature.

This clone was seen just once. Its antigen target is currently unknown. No base-level quality is on record; no much larger clone is a single base apart. TCRbeta CDR3 regions were amplified from genomic DNA using the immunoSEQ Assay, a bias-controlled multiplex PCR. The authors' analysis ran thus. Within the assay, amplification of reference gene primers was used to estimate how many nucleated cells each sample contained. To quantify the absolute abundance of each unique TCRbeta CDR3 rearrangement, sequence reads were collapsed and filtered. Productive Simpson clonality was computed per sample as the square root of Simpson's diversity index over productive rearrangements. TCRdb's version of the immuneACCESS table is confined to in-frame rearrangements and falls short of the full clone set. An unresolved V gene accounts for under half of the shortfall where checked; the remainder is of unknown origin. V, J and clone size were drawn from that table, and D and trimming were deduced from the DNA. Counted in this sample were roughly 330,000 clones; over 70% of them appeared once. Together, the top ten hold less than 5.5% of the sample.

The paper as a whole reports these results and caveats: How much clinical and demographic metadata was included differed by source and by participant, and the metadata was provided uncurated.

Sample: PBMCs or T cells enriched from blood (not recorded which). This clonotype was sampled from a man aged 25 to 40 who had recovered from COVID-19.

The CDR3 protein is CASSYSGYGYQETQYF. The nucleotide sequence is given as TGTGCCAGCAGTTACTCAGGGTACGGGTACCAAGAGACCCAGTACTTC. The chain uses TRBV2 and TRBJ2-5; possibly the D gene is TRBD1, per 5 matching bases. V is clipped by 5 bases and J by 0 bases, and the sequence between their germline boundaries is 16 bases long. From its cysteine to its phenylalanine, the CDR3 spans 16 amino acids. Just CDR3 DNA is preserved here, 48 bases in frame from base 1. The germline V gene encodes CDR1 SNHLY and CDR2 FYNNEI.